This T cell receptor (beta chain) was recorded in a study of blood T cell repertoires in COVID-19. Across the study: PBMCs, B-cell-depleted T cells, or T cells were the source of the cDNA or gDNA that made up the material.

Seattle's enrolled individuals joined amid active infection and were then monitored longitudinally. Original handling: The assay estimated nucleated cells by amplifying reference gene primers. TCRdb's copy holds only in-frame clones and misses some; the assay was immunoSEQ multiplex PCR. V and J calls and clone size are as listed in that table; D and trimming were resolved from the DNA. The profile covers 150,000 to 200,000 clones, with approximately 87% appearing a single time and about a tenth taken by the ten largest. The germline CDR1 and CDR2 sequences are MNHEY and SMNVEV (reference sequence). The CDR3 extends over 16 amino acids. Trimming took 5 bases from V and 0 from J, leaving 11 bases between them.

Material: peripheral blood. The rearrangement joins TRBV27 to TRBJ1-6; perhaps TRBD1 as D (6 bases). The clonotype was recovered from a woman in her sixties or seventies with COVID-19, enrolled during active disease. CDR3 region: CASSLGQFSYNSPLHF. The CDR3 bases are TGTGCCAGCAGTCTGGGACAATTCTCCTATAATTCACCCCTCCACTTT.